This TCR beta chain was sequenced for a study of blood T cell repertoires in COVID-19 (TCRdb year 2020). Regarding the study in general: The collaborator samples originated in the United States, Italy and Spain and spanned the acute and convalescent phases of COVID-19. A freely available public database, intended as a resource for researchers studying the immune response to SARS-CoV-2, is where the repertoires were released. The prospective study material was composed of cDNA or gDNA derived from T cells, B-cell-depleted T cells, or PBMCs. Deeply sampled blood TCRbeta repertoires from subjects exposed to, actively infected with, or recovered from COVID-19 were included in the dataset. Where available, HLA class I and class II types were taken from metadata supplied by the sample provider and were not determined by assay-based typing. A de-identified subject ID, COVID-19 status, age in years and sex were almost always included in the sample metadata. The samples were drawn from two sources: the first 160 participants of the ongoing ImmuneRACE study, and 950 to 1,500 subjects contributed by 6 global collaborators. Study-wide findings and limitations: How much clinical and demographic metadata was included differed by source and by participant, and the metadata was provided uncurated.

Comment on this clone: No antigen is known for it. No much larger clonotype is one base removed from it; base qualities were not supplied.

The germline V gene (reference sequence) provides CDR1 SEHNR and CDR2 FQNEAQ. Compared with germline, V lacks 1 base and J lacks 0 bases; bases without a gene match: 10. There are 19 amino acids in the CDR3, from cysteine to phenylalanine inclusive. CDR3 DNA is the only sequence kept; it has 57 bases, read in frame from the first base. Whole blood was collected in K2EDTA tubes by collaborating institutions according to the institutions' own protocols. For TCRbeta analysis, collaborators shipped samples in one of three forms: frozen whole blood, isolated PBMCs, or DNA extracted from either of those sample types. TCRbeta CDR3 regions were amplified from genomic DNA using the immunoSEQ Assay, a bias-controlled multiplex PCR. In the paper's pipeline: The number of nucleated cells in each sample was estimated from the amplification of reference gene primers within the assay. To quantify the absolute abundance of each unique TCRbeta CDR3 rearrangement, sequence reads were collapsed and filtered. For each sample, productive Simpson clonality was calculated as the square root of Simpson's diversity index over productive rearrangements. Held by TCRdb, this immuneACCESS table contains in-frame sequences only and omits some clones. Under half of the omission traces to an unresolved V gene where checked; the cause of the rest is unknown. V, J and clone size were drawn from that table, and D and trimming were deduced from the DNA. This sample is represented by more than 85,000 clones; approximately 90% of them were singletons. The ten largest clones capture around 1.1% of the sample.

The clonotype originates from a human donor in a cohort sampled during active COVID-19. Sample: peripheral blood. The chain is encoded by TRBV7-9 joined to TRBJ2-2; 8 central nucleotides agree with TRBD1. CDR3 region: CASSLGYWTGRTNTGELFF. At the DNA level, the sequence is TGTGCCAGCAGCTTAGGCTATTGGACAGGGAGGACGAACACCGGGGAGCTGTTTTTT.